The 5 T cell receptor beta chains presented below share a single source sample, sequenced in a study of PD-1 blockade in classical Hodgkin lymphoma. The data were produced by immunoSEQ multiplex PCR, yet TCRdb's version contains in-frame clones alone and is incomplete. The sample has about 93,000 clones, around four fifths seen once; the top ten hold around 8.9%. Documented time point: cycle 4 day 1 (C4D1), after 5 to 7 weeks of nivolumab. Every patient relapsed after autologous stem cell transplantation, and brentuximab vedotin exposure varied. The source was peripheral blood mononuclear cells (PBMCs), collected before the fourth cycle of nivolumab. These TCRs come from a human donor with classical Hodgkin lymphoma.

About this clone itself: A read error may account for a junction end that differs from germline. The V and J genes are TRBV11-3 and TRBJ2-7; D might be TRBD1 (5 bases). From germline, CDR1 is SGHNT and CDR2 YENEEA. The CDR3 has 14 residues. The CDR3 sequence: CASSLEDTSDEQYF. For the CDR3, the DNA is TGTGCCAGCAGCTTAGAGGACACCTCCGACGAGCAGTACTTC.

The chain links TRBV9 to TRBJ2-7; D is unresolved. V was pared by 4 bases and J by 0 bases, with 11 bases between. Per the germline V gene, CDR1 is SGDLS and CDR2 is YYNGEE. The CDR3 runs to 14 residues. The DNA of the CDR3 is TGTGCCAGCAGCATAGCAGTTGGCTCCTACGAGCAGTACTTC. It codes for CASSIAVGSYEQYF. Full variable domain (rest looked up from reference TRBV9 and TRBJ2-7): DSGVTQTPKHLITATGQRVTLRCSPRSGDLSVYWYQQSLDQGLQFLIQYYNGEERAKGNILERFSAQQFPDLHSELNLSSLELGDSALYFCASSIAVGSYEQYFGPGTRLTVT.

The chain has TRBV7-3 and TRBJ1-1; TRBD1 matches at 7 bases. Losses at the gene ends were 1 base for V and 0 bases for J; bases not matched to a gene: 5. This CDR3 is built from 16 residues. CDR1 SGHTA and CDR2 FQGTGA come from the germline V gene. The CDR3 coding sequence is TGTGCCAGCAGCTTAAACCCGACAGGGTTGAACACTGAAGCTTTCTTT. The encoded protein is CASSLNPTGLNTEAFF.

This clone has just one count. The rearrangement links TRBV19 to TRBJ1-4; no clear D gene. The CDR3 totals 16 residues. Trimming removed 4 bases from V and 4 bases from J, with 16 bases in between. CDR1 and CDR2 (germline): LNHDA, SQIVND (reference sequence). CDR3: CASSTDTDGFNEKLFF. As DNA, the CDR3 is TGTGCCAGTAGTACTGATACTGACGGATTTAATGAAAAACTGTTTTTT.

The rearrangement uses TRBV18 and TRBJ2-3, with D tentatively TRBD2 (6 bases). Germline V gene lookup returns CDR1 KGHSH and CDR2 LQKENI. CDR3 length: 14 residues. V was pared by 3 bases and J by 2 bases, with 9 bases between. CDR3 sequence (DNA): TGTGCCAGCTCACCGCGGACTAACACAGATACGCAGTATTTT. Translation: CASSPRTNTDTQYF.